Listed below are T cell receptor beta chains from one sample, sequenced in a study of T cells in Graves' hyperthyroidism and ophthalmopathy. TCRdb called the multiplex PCR reads again in MiXCR, with one record for every CDR3 protein. The repertoire includes about 840,000 distinct CDR3 sequences, 38% of them detected once, and 8% to 9% sits in the top ten. Source material: blood. These receptors were collected from a man between 18 and 29 years old with Graves' hyperthyroidism. The CDR3 runs from the conserved cysteine through the conserved F or W. A D gene is named only where the DNA matches it firmly. Expanded clones get a size class; other rows say once, few or many, or leave the size out.

V	size	J	D	CDR3	DNA
TRBV9	-	TRBJ2-5	TRBD1	CASSLRRDRARETQYF	TGTGCCAGCAGCTTACGCCGGGACAGGGCCAGAGAGACCCAGTACTTC
TRBV7-6	few	TRBJ2-6	TRBD1	CASSGTGGASGANVLTF	TGTGCCAGCAGCGGGACAGGGGGCGCCTCGGGGGCCAACGTCCTGACTTTC
TRBV12-3/TRBV12-4	-	TRBJ1-5	-	CASSLDPPQHF	TGTGCCAGCAGTCTAGACCCGCCCCAGCATTTT
TRBV9	-	TRBJ1-4	-	CASSVGQGSGKLFF	TGTGCCAGCAGCGTAGGCCAGGGATCCGGAAAACTGTTTTTT
TRBV11-2	-	TRBJ1-6	-	CASSTFGRSSYNSPLHF	TGTGCCAGCAGCACATTCGGCCGGAGCTCCTATAATTCACCCCTCCACTTT
TRBV19	-	TRBJ1-6	TRBD1	CASSSQGILSLLHF	TGTGCCAGTAGCTCACAGGGGATTTTGTCACTCCTCCACTTT
TRBV7-2	-	TRBJ1-1	TRBD1	CASSIYRGLRANAEAFF	TGTGCCAGCAGCATCTACAGGGGGCTGAGGGCTAACGCTGAAGCTTTCTTT
TRBV14	-	TRBJ1-1	-	CASSPEPGPGATEAFF	TGTGCCAGCAGCCCTGAACCGGGACCGGGGGCCACTGAAGCTTTCTTT
TRBV2	-	TRBJ2-7	-	CASSPNRNTYEQYF	TGTGCCAGCTCACCAAACAGAAACACCTACGAGCAGTACTTC
TRBV20-1	once	TRBJ1-1	-	CSASRGGDTEAFF	TGCAGTGCTAGTCGGGGCGGAGACACTGAAGCTTTCTTT
TRBV10-1	-	TRBJ2-2	-	CASSHRDESGELFF	TGCGCCAGCAGCCACCGGGATGAATCCGGGGAGCTGTTTTTT
TRBV29-1	many	TRBJ1-3	-	CSVGGDQGAGNTIYF	TGCAGCGTTGGGGGGGATCAGGGTGCTGGAAACACCATATATTTT
TRBV5-1	-	TRBJ2-7	-	CASSLKGTGYEQYF	TGCGCCAGCAGCTTGAAAGGGACGGGATACGAGCAGTACTTC
TRBV2	many	TRBJ1-5	-	CASAAEKGGSQPQHF	TGTGCCAGCGCCGCCGAGAAAGGGGGTAGTCAGCCCCAGCATTTT
TRBV7-9	-	TRBJ1-1	-	CASSVRDPESNAEAFF	TGTGCCAGCAGCGTACGGGACCCAGAGTCGAACGCTGAAGCTTTCTTT
TRBV7-6	-	TRBJ1-1	-	CASSTRGEAFF	TGTGCCAGCAGCACCAGGGGTGAAGCTTTCTTT
TRBV7-2	-	TRBJ2-7	-	CASSLAPATVEQYF	TGTGCCAGCAGCTTAGCGCCGGCTACCGTGGAGCAGTACTTC
TRBV20-1	-	TRBJ2-5	-	CSARDTRGAKTGETQYF	TGCAGTGCTAGAGATACTCGAGGGGCGAAGACCGGGGAGACCCAGTACTTC
TRBV7-9	once	TRBJ2-7	-	CASSARASEQYF	TGTGCCAGCAGCGCCAGGGCGAGCGAGCAGTACTTC
TRBV5-6	-	TRBJ1-4	-	CASSQDRATNEKLFF	TGTGCCAGCAGCCAGGACAGAGCAACTAATGAAAAACTGTTTTTT
TRBV7-9	many	TRBJ2-2	-	CASYHRAGELFF	TGTGCCAGCTATCACAGGGCCGGGGAGCTGTTTTTT
TRBV7-6	-	TRBJ2-5	TRBD2	CASSQPQAGAETQYF	TGTGCCAGCAGCCAACCTCAAGCGGGGGCGGAGACCCAGTACTTC
TRBV28	-	TRBJ1-1	-	CATTRQVSTEAFF	TGTGCCACCACCCGACAGGTGAGCACTGAAGCTTTCTTT
TRBV7-3	many	TRBJ2-7	TRBD1	CASSLGTGSEQYF	TGTGCCAGCAGCCTTGGGACAGGAAGCGAGCAGTACTTC
TRBV20-1	-	TRBJ1-5	-	CSARGGGLYSNQPQHF	TGCAGTGCTAGAGGTGGGGGGCTTTATAGCAATCAGCCCCAGCATTTT
TRBV29-1	-	TRBJ1-5	-	CSVLGGINQPQHF	TGCAGCGTCCTGGGAGGGATCAATCAGCCCCAGCATTTT
TRBV20-1	-	TRBJ2-5	-	CSASSSADETQYF	TGCAGTGCTTCTTCATCCGCAGACGAGACCCAGTACTTC
TRBV12-3/TRBV12-4	few	TRBJ2-5	-	CASSRGHQETQYF	TGTGCCAGCAGCCGGGGGCACCAAGAGACCCAGTACTTC
TRBV29-1	many	TRBJ1-2	TRBD1	CSVDMTGIHGYTF	TGCAGCGTCGACATGACAGGGATCCATGGCTACACCTTC
TRBV5-4	-	TRBJ2-5	TRBD2	CASSYPSGGQETQYF	TGTGCCAGCAGCTACCCTAGCGGGGGGCAAGAGACCCAGTACTTC
TRBV7-9	few	TRBJ2-7	-	CASSLDHSTYEQYF	TGTGCCAGCAGCTTAGATCACAGTACCTACGAGCAGTACTTC
TRBV29-1	many	TRBJ2-7	-	CSVTDTYEQYF	TGCAGCGTGACAGATACCTACGAGCAGTACTTC
TRBV19	many	TRBJ1-1	-	CASVGDTEAFF	TGTGCCAGTGTCGGGGACACTGAAGCTTTCTTT
TRBV10-3	-	TRBJ1-2	TRBD1	CAISGTGGPGYGYTF	TGTGCCATCAGTGGGACAGGGGGCCCGGGCTATGGCTACACCTTC